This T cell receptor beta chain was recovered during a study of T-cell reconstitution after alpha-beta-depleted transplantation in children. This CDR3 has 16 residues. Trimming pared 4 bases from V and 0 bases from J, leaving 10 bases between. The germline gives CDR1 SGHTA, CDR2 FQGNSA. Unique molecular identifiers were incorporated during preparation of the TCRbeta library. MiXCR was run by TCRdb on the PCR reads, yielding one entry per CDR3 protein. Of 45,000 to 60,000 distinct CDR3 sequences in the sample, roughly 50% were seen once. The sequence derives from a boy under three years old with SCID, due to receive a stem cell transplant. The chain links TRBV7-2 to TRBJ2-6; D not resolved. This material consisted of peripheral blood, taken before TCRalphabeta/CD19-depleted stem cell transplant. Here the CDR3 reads CASSYIPSSGANVLTF. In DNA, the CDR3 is TGTGCCAGCAGCTACATCCCAAGCTCTGGGGCCAACGTCCTGACTTTC.